This T cell receptor (beta chain) was identified in a study of Ad26.COV2.S vaccination and SARS-CoV-2 variants. Overall study results and limits: Substantial breadth in spike-specific CD8+ and CD4+ T cell responses was reportedly seen after vaccination.

Here immunoSEQ multiplex PCR was the method, and the copy in TCRdb shows in-frame clones only, minus some. The table lists 440,000 or so clones, less than 95% of them singletons. Specified treatment: around 19 received Ad26.COV2.S at low or high dose, single or two shots; several received placebo; per-sample allocation not given. Material that was analyzed had been drawn on day 63 after the first vaccine or placebo injection. This vaccine is an Ad26 vector that expresses the Wuhan-strain SARS-CoV-2 spike. Germline lookup yields CDR1 MGHDK and CDR2 SYGVNS. The V gene lost 1 base and the J gene lost 7 bases, with 13 bases spanning the gap. This CDR3 comprises 15 residues. Comments on this clone: Its antigen is still unknown.

This receptor was taken from a person aged 18-60 years who received the Ad26.COV2.S COVID-19 vaccine or a placebo. Sequenced here: peripheral blood, sampled in a trial of Ad26.COV2.S vaccine versus placebo. The chain has TRBV25-1 and TRBJ2-2, with D tentatively TRBD1 (6 bases). DNA of the CDR3: TGTGCCAGCAGTGAATTAGGGGGAATAAGCGGGGAGCTGTTTTTT. Its protein product is CASSELGGISGELFF.